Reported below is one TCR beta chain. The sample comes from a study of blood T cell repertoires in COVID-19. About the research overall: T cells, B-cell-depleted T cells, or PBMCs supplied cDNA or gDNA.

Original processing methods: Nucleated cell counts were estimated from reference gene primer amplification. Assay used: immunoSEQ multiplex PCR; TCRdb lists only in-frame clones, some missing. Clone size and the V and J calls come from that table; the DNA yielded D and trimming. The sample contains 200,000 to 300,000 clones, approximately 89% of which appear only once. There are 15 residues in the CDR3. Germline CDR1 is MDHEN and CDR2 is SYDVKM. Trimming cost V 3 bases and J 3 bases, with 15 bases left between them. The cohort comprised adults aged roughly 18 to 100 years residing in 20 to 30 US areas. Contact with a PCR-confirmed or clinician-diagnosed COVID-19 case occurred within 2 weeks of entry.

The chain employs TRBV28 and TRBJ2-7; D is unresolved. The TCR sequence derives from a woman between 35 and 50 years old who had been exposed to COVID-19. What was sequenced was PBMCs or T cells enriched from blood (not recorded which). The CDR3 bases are TGTGCCAGCAGTTTCGGCGCACTAAGAAACTACGAGCAGTACTTC. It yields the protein CASSFGALRNYEQYF.